Included here is one TCR beta chain sequence, with context. The data derive from a study of blood T cell repertoires in COVID-19. Assay: immunoSEQ multiplex PCR; the TCRdb copy retains only in-frame clones and omits some. The sample records around 310,000 clones, 90% being singletons. Germline loops: CDR1 SGHNT, CDR2 YYREEE (reference sequence). The CDR3 contains 17 residues. V dropped 4 bases and J dropped 5; count of bases not matched to a gene: 13. Sequencing used peripheral blood. The chain uses TRBV5-4 and TRBJ2-3, with 10 bases matching TRBD2. The receptor's source is a middle-aged woman with COVID-19, enrolled during active disease. The CDR3 sequence is CASSPTSLAGVGDTQYF. The CDR3, as DNA: TGTGCCAGCAGCCCGACCTCGCTAGCGGGAGTTGGAGATACGCAGTATTTT.